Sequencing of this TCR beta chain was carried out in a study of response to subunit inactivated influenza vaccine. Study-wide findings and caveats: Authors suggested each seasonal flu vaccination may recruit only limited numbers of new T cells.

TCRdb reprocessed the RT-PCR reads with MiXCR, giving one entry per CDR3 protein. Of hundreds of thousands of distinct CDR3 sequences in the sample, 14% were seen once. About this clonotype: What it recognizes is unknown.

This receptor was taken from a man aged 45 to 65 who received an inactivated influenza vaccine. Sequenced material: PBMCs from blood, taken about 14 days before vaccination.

In DNA form, the CDR3 reads TGTGCCAGCAGTACCCCCCCACTCCAGATCCGCTCCTACAATGAGCAGTTCTTC. It yields the protein CASSTPPLQIRSYNEQFF. This chain links TRBV2 with TRBJ2-1; D remains unclear. Germline V gene lookup returns CDR1 SNHLY and CDR2 FYNNEI. The CDR3 runs to 18 residues. V lost 5 bases and J lost 0, with 20 bases in between. The full variable domain, its missing parts supplied by reference TRBV2 and TRBJ2-1, is EPEVTQTPSHQVTQMGQEVILRCVPISNHLYFYWYRQILGQKVEFLVSFYNNEISEKSEIFDDQFSVERPDGSNFTLKIRSTKLEDSAMYFCASSTPPLQIRSYNEQFFGPGTRLTVL.